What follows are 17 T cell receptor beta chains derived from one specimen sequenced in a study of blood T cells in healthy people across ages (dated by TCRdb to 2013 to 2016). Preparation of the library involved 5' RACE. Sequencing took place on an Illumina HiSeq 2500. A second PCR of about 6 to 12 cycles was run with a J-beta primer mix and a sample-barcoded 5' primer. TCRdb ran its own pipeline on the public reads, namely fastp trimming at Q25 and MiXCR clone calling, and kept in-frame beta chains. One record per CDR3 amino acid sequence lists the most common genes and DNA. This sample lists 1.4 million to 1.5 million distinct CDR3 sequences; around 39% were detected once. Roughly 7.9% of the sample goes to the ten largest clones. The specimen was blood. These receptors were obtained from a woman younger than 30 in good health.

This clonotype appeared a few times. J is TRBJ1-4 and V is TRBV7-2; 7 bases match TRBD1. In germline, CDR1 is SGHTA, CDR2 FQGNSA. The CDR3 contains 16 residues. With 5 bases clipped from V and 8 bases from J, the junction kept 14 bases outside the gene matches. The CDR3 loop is CASSLEKGAIGEKLFF. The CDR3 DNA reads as TGTGCCAGCAGCCTAGAAAAGGGGGCGATAGGAGAAAAACTGTTTTTT.

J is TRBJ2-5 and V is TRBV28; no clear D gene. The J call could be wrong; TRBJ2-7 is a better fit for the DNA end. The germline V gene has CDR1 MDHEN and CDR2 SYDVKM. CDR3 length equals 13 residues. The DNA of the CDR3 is TGTGCCAGCCTCGAGGATCCTGTGGGCGAGCAGTACTTC. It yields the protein CASLEDPVGEQYF.

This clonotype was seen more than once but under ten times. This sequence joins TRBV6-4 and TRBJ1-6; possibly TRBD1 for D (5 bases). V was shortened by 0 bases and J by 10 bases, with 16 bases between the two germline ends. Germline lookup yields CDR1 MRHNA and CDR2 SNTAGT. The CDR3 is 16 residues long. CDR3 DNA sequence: TGTGCCAGCAGTGACTCAGCCGGGACCGGCGGGTCACCCCTCCACTTT. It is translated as CASSDSAGTGGSPLHF.

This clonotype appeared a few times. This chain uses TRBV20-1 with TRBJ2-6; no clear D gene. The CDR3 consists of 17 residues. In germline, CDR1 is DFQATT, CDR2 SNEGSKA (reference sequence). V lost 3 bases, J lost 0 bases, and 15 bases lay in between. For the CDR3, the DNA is TGCAGTGCTAGTCAGAAGACTCCTAGCTCTGGGGCCAACGTCCTGACTTTC. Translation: CSASQKTPSSGANVLTF.

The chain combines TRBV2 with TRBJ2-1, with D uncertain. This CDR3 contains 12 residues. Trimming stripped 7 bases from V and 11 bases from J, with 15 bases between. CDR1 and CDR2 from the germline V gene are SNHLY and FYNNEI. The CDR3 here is CASKGSFSQQFF. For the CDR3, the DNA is TGTGCCAGCAAAGGTAGTTTTTCCCAGCAGTTCTTC. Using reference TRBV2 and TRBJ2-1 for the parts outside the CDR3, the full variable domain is EPEVTQTPSHQVTQMGQEVILRCVPISNHLYFYWYRQILGQKVEFLVSFYNNEISEKSEIFDDQFSVERPDGSNFTLKIRSTKLEDSAMYFCASKGSFSQQFFGPGTRLTVL.

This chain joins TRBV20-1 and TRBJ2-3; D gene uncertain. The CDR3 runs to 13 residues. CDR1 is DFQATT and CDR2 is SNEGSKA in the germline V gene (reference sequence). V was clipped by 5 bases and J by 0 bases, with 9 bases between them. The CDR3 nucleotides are TGCAGTGCTCCGGCGACTAGCACAGATACGCAGTATTTT. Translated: CSAPATSTDTQYF.

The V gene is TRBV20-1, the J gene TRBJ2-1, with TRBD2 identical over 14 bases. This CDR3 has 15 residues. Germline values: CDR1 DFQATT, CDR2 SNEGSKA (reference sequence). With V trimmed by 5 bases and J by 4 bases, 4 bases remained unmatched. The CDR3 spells CSASGLAGDYNEQFF. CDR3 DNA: TGCAGTGCTTCGGGACTAGCGGGGGATTACAATGAGCAGTTCTTC.

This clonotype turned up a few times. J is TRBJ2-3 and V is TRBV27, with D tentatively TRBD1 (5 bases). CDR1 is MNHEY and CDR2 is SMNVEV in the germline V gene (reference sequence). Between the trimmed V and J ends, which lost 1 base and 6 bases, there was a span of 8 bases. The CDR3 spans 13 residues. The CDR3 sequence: CASSLFRVDTQYF. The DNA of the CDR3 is TGTGCCAGCAGTTTATTCAGGGTTGATACGCAGTATTTT.

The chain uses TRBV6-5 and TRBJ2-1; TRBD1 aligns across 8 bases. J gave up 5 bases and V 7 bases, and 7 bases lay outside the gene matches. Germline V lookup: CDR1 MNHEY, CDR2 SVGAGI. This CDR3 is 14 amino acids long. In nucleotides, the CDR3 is TGTGCCAGCAATACCAGGGGGCTCCACAATGAGCAGTTCTTC. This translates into CASNTRGLHNEQFF.

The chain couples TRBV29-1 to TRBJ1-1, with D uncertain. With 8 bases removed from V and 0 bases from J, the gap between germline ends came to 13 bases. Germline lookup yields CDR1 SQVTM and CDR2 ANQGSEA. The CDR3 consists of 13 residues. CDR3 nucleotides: TGCAGCCCTGTTAAGACGATGAACACTGAAGCTTTCTTT. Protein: CSPVKTMNTEAFF.

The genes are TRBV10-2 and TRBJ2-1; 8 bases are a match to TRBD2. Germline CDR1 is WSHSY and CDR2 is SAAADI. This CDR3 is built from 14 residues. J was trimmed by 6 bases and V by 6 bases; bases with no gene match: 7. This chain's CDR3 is CASRIPGGINEQFF. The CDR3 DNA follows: TGCGCCAGCAGAATCCCGGGGGGGATCAATGAGCAGTTCTTC.

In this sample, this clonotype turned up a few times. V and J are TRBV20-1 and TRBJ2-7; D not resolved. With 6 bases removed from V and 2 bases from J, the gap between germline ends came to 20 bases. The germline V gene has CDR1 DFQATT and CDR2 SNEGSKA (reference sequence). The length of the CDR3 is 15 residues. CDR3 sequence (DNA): TGCAGTGCGCCCGAGACCAGCACCTGGACCTACGAGCAGTACTTC. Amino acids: CSAPETSTWTYEQYF.

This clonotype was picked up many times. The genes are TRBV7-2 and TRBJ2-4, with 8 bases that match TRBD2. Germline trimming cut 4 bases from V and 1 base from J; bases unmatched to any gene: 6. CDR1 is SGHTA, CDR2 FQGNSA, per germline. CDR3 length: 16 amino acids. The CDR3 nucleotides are TGTGCCAGCAGCTCCTCCGGGACTAGTGCCAAAAACATTCAGTACTTC. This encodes CASSSSGTSAKNIQYF.

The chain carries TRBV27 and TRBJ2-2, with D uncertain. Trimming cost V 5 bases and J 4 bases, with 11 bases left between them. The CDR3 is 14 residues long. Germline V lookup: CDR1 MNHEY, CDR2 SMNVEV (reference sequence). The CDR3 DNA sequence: TGTGCCAGCAGTCTAACGTGGGGCACCGGGGAGCTGTTTTTT. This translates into CASSLTWGTGELFF.

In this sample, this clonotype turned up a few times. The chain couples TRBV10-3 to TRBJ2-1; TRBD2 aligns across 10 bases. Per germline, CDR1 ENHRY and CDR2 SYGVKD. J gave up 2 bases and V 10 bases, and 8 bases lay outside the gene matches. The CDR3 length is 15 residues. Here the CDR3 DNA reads TGTGCCACCCAAGGGAGCGGGGGGGCCTACAATGAGCAGTTCTTC. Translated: CATQGSGGAYNEQFF.

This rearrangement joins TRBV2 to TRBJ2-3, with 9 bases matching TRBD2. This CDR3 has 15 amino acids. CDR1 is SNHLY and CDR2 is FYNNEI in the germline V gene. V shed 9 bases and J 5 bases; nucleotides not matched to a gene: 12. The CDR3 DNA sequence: TGTGCCAGTAGCGATCTAGCGGGGAGGGGAGATACGCAGTATTTT. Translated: CASSDLAGRGDTQYF.

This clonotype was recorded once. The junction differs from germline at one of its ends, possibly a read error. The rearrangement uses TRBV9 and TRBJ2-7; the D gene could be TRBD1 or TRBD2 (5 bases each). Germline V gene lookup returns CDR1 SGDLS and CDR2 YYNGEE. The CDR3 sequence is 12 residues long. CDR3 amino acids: CVSSDDGAEQYF. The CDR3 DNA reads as TGTGTCAGCAGCGATGACGGGGCCGAGCAGTACTTC.